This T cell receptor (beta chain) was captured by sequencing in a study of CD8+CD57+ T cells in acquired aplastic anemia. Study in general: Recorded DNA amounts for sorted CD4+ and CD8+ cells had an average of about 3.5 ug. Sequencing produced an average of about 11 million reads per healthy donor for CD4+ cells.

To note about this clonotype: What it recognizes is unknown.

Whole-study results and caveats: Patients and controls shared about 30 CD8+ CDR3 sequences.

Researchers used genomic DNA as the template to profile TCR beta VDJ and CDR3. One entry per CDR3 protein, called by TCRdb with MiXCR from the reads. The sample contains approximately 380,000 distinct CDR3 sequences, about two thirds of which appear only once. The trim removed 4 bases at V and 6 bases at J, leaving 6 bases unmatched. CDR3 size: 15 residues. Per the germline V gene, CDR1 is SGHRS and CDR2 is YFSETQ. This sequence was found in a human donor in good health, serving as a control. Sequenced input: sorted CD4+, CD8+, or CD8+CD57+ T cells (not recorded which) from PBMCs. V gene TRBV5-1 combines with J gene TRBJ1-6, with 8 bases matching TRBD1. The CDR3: CASSAGTGFNSPLHF. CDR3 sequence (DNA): TGCGCCAGCAGCGCCGGGACAGGATTTAATTCACCCCTCCACTTT.